Listed here are 27 T cell receptor beta chains from one sample, sequenced in a study of cytomegalovirus exposure and HLA in healthy donors. It was with 60 Vbeta and 13 Jbeta primers that the PCR ran. Using immunoSEQ multiplex PCR, the repertoire was profiled, and TCRdb retains in-frame clones only, with some absent. This sample has roughly 100,000 clones, with around 76% found just once. The sample taken for sequencing was PBMCs. All receptors come from a man aged 40-50 years in good health and CMV-seropositive.

This clone was recorded a few times. This CDR3 is also generated by other DNA sequences in the sample. The chain carries TRBV10-3 and TRBJ1-1; 7 positions match TRBD1. The CDR3 has 14 residues. CDR1 ENHRY and CDR2 SYGVKD come from the germline V gene. Germline trimming cut 4 bases from V and 5 bases from J; bases unmatched to any gene: 7. The CDR3 coding sequence is TGTGCCATCAGTGTTCGTCAGGGGGAGACTGAAGCTTTCTTT. Translated: CAISVRQGETEAFF.

This CDR3 is CASSGQGLSPLHF. The CDR3 DNA follows: TGTGCCTCCTCCGGACAGGGGCTGTCACCCCTCCACTTT. The chain employs TRBV30 and TRBJ1-6; TRBD1 matches at 9 bases. This CDR3 contains 13 residues. CDR1 and CDR2 from the germline V gene are GTSNPN and SVGIG (reference sequence). V lost 7 bases to trimming and J lost 10 bases; unmatched junction nucleotides: 8.

The chain links TRBV4-1 to TRBJ2-3; TRBD1 might be the D (5 bases). V was pared by 1 base and J by 2 bases, with 10 bases between. The germline gives CDR1 MGHRA, CDR2 YSYEKL. This CDR3 has 15 residues. The CDR3 nucleotides are TGCGCCAGCAGCCAAGCTGCAGGGTTCACAGATACGCAGTATTTT. Translation gives CASSQAAGFTDTQYF.

This chain links TRBV5-1 with TRBJ2-1; 9 nucleotides match TRBD2. CDR1 and CDR2 from the germline V gene are SGHRS and YFSETQ. Losses at the gene ends were 2 bases for V and 5 bases for J; bases not matched to a gene: 8. The CDR3 totals 16 residues. CDR3 protein: CASSLIAGEGDNEQFF. Here the CDR3 DNA reads TGCGCCAGCAGCTTAATAGCGGGAGAGGGGGACAATGAGCAGTTCTTC.

The V gene is TRBV5-6, the J gene TRBJ1-3; TRBD1 matches at 7 bases. V gave up 0 bases and J gave up 4 bases; unmatched junction bases: 13. CDR1 and CDR2 (germline): SGHDT, YYEEEE. The length of the CDR3 is 18 residues. The DNA for the CDR3 is TGTGCCAGCAGCTTGGTGCGGCAGGGGGGAACTTCGGGAAACACCATATATTTT. This sequence encodes CASSLVRQGGTSGNTIYF. Full variable domain (remainder filled in from reference TRBV5-6 and TRBJ1-3): DAGVTQSPTHLIKTRGQQVTLRCSPKSGHDTVSWYQQALGQGPQFIFQYYEEEERQRGNFPDRFSGHQFPNYSSELNVNALLLGDSALYLCASSLVRQGGTSGNTIYFGEGSWLTVV.

J is TRBJ2-2 and V is TRBV7-2; 9 positions match TRBD2. The V gene end was trimmed by 1 base and the J gene end by 3 bases; junction bases not matched to a gene: 3. Germline loops: CDR1 SGHTA, CDR2 FQGNSA. This CDR3 spans 16 amino acids. CDR3 nucleotides: TGTGCCAGCAGCTTAGTAGGCGGGGGGGACACCGGGGAGCTGTTTTTT. It is translated as CASSLVGGGDTGELFF. Full variable domain (rest looked up from reference TRBV7-2 and TRBJ2-2): GAGVSQSPSNKVTEKGKDVELRCDPISGHTALYWYRQSLGQGLEFLIYFQGNSAPDKSGLPSDRFSAERTGGSVSTLTIQRTQQEDSAVYLCASSLVGGGDTGELFFGEGSRLTVL.

This clone was found a few times. The chain combines TRBV9 with TRBJ1-6, with a possible D match to TRBD1 (5 bases). V was trimmed by 4 bases and J by 7 bases, leaving 9 bases between them. Looked up from germline, CDR1 is SGDLS and CDR2 is YYNGEE. This CDR3 has 13 amino acids. CDR3 protein: CASSNRQNSPLHF. CDR3 nucleotides: TGTGCCAGCAGCAACCGACAGAATTCACCCCTCCACTTT.

This clone was counted between two and nine times. The chain links TRBV5-1 to TRBJ2-2; D is unclear. The CDR3 totals 15 residues. Germline V gene lookup returns CDR1 SGHRS and CDR2 YFSETQ. Trimming took 1 base from V and 2 from J, leaving 9 bases between them. This CDR3 reads CASSLMALNTGELFF. For the CDR3, the DNA is TGCGCCAGCAGCTTGATGGCCCTTAACACCGGGGAGCTGTTTTTT.

This clone was recorded a few times. The genes are TRBV10-1 and TRBJ2-3; TRBD2 matches 10 bases. Per germline, CDR1 WNHNN and CDR2 SYGVQD (reference sequence). CDR3 size: 18 residues. Trimming removed 5 bases from V and 3 bases from J; junction bases left unmatched: 14. The CDR3 bases are TGCGCCAGCAGTTTTTTGGCTAGCGGGAGTTATATAACAGATACGCAGTATTTT. Protein: CASSFLASGSYITDTQYF.

The rearrangement uses TRBV11-2 and TRBJ2-1; weak D call: TRBD2 (6 bases). Trimming left V 0 bases short and J 0 bases short, with 15 bases between. Germline values: CDR1 SGHAT, CDR2 FQNNGV. This CDR3 contains 18 residues. The CDR3 loop reads CASSLEGSGYYSYNEQFF. The CDR3 DNA reads as TGTGCCAGCAGCTTAGAGGGTAGCGGATACTACTCCTACAATGAGCAGTTCTTC.

This chain connects TRBV21-1 to TRBJ2-2; whether TRBD1, the table's D call, matches the DNA was not checked. TRBV21-1 is tagged as a pseudogene. The CDR3 has 19 amino acids. CDR3 in amino acids: CASRLKLPRQATNTGELFF. CDR3 nucleotides: TGTGCCAGCAGATTAAAGCTCCCTCGACAGGCCACGAACACCGGGGAGCTGTTTTTT.

This rearrangement joins TRBV7-3 to TRBJ2-2; TRBD1 agrees at 8 bases. CDR3 size: 17 residues. Losses at the gene ends were 4 bases for V and 3 bases for J; bases not matched to a gene: 10. Germline loops: CDR1 SGHTA, CDR2 FQGTGA. Written as DNA, the CDR3 is TGTGCCAGCAGCTCCTGGACAGGGATAAGCTACACCGGGGAGCTGTTTTTT. Protein product: CASSSWTGISYTGELFF.

The chain joins TRBV6-1 to TRBJ2-4; 9 nucleotides agree with TRBD1. The CDR3 has 15 residues. Germline CDR1 is MNHNS and CDR2 is SASEGT. V dropped 5 bases and J dropped 5; count of bases not matched to a gene: 7. The CDR3 DNA follows: TGTGCCAGCAGTCACCGGGACAGGGTCCAAAACATTCAGTACTTC. Its protein product is CASSHRDRVQNIQYF.

The V gene is TRBV11-2, the J gene TRBJ2-5; 10 bases agree with TRBD2. The closer fit of TRBJ2-7 to the DNA end suggests the J call may be wrong. CDR3 length: 15 amino acids. The germline gives CDR1 SGHAT, CDR2 FQNNGV. The CDR3 DNA is TGTGCCAGCAGCCTGAGCGGGGGGGTCTCCTACGAGCAGTACTTC. Its protein is CASSLSGGVSYEQYF.

This clone was counted once. The CDR3 DNA sequence: TGTGCCAGCAGTAGGGGGCGGACCAAGGGCCACGAGCAGTACTTC. Translated: CASSRGRTKGHEQYF. This chain connects TRBV6-5 to TRBJ2-7, with TRBD1 matching over 7 bases. The CDR3 extends over 15 amino acids. V was clipped by 5 bases and J by 5 bases; unmatched bases: 12. Germline V CDR1 and CDR2: MNHEY, SVGAGI.

This clone was detected once. V gene TRBV28 combines with J gene TRBJ1-5; possible D gene TRBD1, 6 bases. V was pared by 5 bases and J by 3 bases, with 14 bases between. The germline V gene has CDR1 MDHEN and CDR2 SYDVKM. This CDR3 region has 15 residues. CDR3: CASSRGGGSNQPQHF. The CDR3 DNA follows: TGTGCCAGCAGTCGGGGGGGCGGTTCCAATCAGCCCCAGCATTTT.

The chain combines TRBV14 with TRBJ2-7, with D unresolved. V was shortened by 2 bases and J by 7 bases, with 18 bases between the two germline ends. Germline CDR1 and CDR2: SGHDN and FVKESK. The CDR3 covers 15 residues. This CDR3 is CASSQKKVAPIEQYF. As DNA, the CDR3 is TGTGCCAGCAGCCAAAAAAAAGTGGCACCGATTGAGCAGTACTTC.

The chain carries TRBV5-1 and TRBJ2-3, with TRBD2 identical over 11 bases. The CDR3 has 15 amino acids. Germline assignment: CDR1 SGHRS and CDR2 YFSETQ. V shed 4 bases, J shed 3 bases, and the junction held 4 bases outside the gene matches. The CDR3 sequence: CASSVLAGETDTQYF. The CDR3 DNA is TGCGCCAGCAGCGTACTAGCGGGAGAGACAGATACGCAGTATTTT.

This chain connects TRBV27 to TRBJ1-5; 8 positions agree with TRBD1. Trimming removed 6 bases from V and 4 bases from J; junction bases left unmatched: 17. The CDR3 loop spans 18 amino acids. Germline V gene data show CDR1 as MNHEY and CDR2 as SMNVEV (reference sequence). The CDR3 spells CASRFPGAGGNLNQPQHF. In nucleotides, the CDR3 is TGTGCCAGCAGGTTCCCCGGGGCAGGGGGCAACTTGAATCAGCCCCAGCATTTT.

This clone was seen a handful of times. The genes are TRBV19 and TRBJ2-5; the D gene is possibly TRBD2 (6 bases). This CDR3 is built from 15 residues. V gave up 4 bases and J gave up 1 base, with 13 bases separating them. Germline V gives CDR1 LNHDA, CDR2 SQIVND (reference sequence). The CDR3 DNA is TGTGCCAGTAGTAAAAGCGGGTCGACCCAAGAGACCCAGTACTTC. It codes for CASSKSGSTQETQYF.

V gene TRBV7-9 combines with J gene TRBJ2-7; 9 bases are a match to TRBD1. Trimming cost V 5 bases and J 2 bases; bases outside gene matches: 4. This CDR3 has 14 amino acids. CDR1 and CDR2 (germline): SEHNR, FQNEAQ (reference sequence). CDR3 protein: CASSRTGVAYEQYF. As DNA, the CDR3 is TGTGCCAGCAGCCGGACAGGGGTTGCCTACGAGCAGTACTTC.

The sample holds a few counts of this clone. This chain links TRBV6-6 with TRBJ2-7; 8 bases match TRBD1. The CDR3 is made up of 15 amino acids. Trimming cost V 4 bases and J 9 bases; bases outside gene matches: 14. Germline V lookup: CDR1 MNHNY, CDR2 SVGAGI (reference sequence). CDR3 in amino acids: CASSSMGAGGPGQYF. In DNA form, the CDR3 reads TGTGCCAGCAGTTCGATGGGGGCAGGGGGCCCCGGGCAGTACTTC.

This clone showed up just once. The rearrangement links TRBV5-6 to TRBJ1-1, with 7 bases fitting TRBD1. The CDR3 runs 15 residues. V lost 3 bases to trimming and J lost 1 base; unmatched junction nucleotides: 6. Per germline, CDR1 SGHDT and CDR2 YYEEEE. In DNA, the CDR3 is TGTGCCAGCAGCTCCCGAGACAGGGCGAACACTGAAGCTTTCTTT. It is translated as CASSSRDRANTEAFF. Together with reference TRBV5-6 and TRBJ1-1, the CDR3 gives the full variable domain: DAGVTQSPTHLIKTRGQQVTLRCSPKSGHDTVSWYQQALGQGPQFIFQYYEEEERQRGNFPDRFSGHQFPNYSSELNVNALLLGDSALYLCASSSRDRANTEAFFGQGTRLTVV.

The rearrangement joins TRBV4-2 to TRBJ2-7; D unclear. The CDR3 is 14 amino acids. V was clipped by 0 bases and J by 1 base, with 7 bases between them. CDR1 and CDR2 from the germline V gene are LGHNA and YNFKEQ. Here the CDR3 DNA reads TGTGCCAGCAGCCAAGAGTTCCAGTCCTACGAGCAGTACTTC. Translation gives CASSQEFQSYEQYF.

The chain links TRBV10-3 to TRBJ2-3; no clear D gene. The V gene's germline CDR1 is ENHRY and CDR2 SYGVKD. The CDR3 extends over 12 amino acids. V dropped 6 bases and J dropped 2 bases, with 6 bases sitting between them. The CDR3 sequence is CAISPVTDTQYF. The CDR3 DNA follows: TGTGCCATCAGCCCAGTCACAGATACGCAGTATTTT.

J is TRBJ2-3 and V is TRBV19, with 11 bases matching TRBD2. This CDR3 is 14 amino acids long. Germline assignment: CDR1 LNHDA and CDR2 SQIVND (reference sequence). The J segment lost 6 bases and the V segment lost 4 bases, leaving 3 bases of the junction unmatched. The CDR3 sequence is CASSKLAGDDTQYF. The CDR3 coding sequence is TGTGCCAGTAGTAAACTAGCGGGGGACGATACGCAGTATTTT. The full variable domain, completed using reference TRBV19 and TRBJ2-3, is DGGITQSPKYLFRKEGQNVTLSCEQNLNHDAMYWYRQDPGQGLRLIYYSQIVNDFQKGDIAEGYSVSREKKESFPLTVTSAQKNPTAFYLCASSKLAGDDTQYFGPGTRLTVL.

This clone turned up a few times. The chain's CDR3 is CASSLAPSGATGELFF. DNA of the CDR3: TGTGCCAGCAGCTTGGCGCCTAGCGGGGCGACCGGGGAGCTGTTTTTT. The V gene is TRBV5-5, the J gene TRBJ2-2, with TRBD2 matching over 9 bases. After removal of 0 bases from V and 5 bases from J, the junction contained 5 bases not matched to a gene. The germline gives CDR1 SGHKS, CDR2 YYEKEE (reference sequence). This CDR3 is built from 16 residues.